This T cell receptor (beta chain) derives from a study of identical twins. In its sample, this clonotype was seen a few times. Deletions cut 0 bases from V and 6 bases from J, with 13 bases between. This CDR3 has 14 residues. Germline values: CDR1 SGHRS, CDR2 YFSETQ. TCRdb re-called the 5' RACE reads with MiXCR, one entry per CDR3 protein. The sample has 420,000 or so distinct CDR3 sequences; less than 20% are singletons. The chain combines TRBV5-1 with TRBJ2-7, with D possibly being TRBD2 (6 bases). The sequenced material came from naive T cells sorted from blood. The sequence was collected from a man in his fifties in good health. The CDR3 sequence is CASSLALAKGEQYF. DNA for the CDR3: TGCGCCAGCAGCTTGGCACTAGCAAAGGGCGAGCAGTACTTC.